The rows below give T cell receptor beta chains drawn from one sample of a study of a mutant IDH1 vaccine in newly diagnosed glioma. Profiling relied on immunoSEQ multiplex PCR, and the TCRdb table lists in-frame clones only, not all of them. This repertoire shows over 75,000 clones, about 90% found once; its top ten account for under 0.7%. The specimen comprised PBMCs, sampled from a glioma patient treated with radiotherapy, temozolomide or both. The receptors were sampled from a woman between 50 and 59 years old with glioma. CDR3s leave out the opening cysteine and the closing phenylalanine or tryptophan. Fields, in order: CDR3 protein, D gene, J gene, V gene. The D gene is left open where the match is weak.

CDR3 protein: ASSLGLRGDTQY; D gene: .; J gene: TRBJ2-3; V gene: TRBV5-5
CDR3 protein: ASSGDSSEQY; D gene: .; J gene: TRBJ2-7; V gene: TRBV6-1
CDR3 protein: ASSLARGGGWTPLH; D gene: .; J gene: TRBJ1-6; V gene: TRBV5-4
CDR3 protein: ASSLQTAFYNEQF; D gene: .; J gene: TRBJ2-1; V gene: TRBV28
CDR3 protein: ASSPASGTSGRKTQY; D gene: TRBD2; J gene: TRBJ2-5; V gene: TRBV5-5
CDR3 protein: ASSEVGDDEKLF; D gene: .; J gene: TRBJ1-4; V gene: TRBV2
CDR3 protein: ASSLGLDRGTDTQY; D gene: .; J gene: TRBJ2-3; V gene: TRBV7-6
CDR3 protein: ASSAGFSYEQY; D gene: .; J gene: TRBJ2-7; V gene: TRBV9
CDR3 protein: ASSSVSGRPREQY; D gene: TRBD2; J gene: TRBJ2-7; V gene: TRBV5-1
CDR3 protein: ASSPANFYNEQF; D gene: .; J gene: TRBJ2-1; V gene: TRBV7-6
CDR3 protein: ASSLVPSAQNTEAF; D gene: .; J gene: TRBJ1-1; V gene: TRBV28
CDR3 protein: ASSARRGNQPQH; D gene: .; J gene: TRBJ1-5; V gene: TRBV2
CDR3 protein: ASGSTDFYEQY; D gene: .; J gene: TRBJ2-7; V gene: TRBV6-5
CDR3 protein: ASSHDRGYEQY; D gene: TRBD1; J gene: TRBJ2-7; V gene: TRBV7-9
CDR3 protein: SVGYNEQF; D gene: .; J gene: TRBJ2-1; V gene: TRBV20-1
CDR3 protein: ASSERAEGTQY; D gene: .; J gene: TRBJ2-5; V gene: TRBV10-2
CDR3 protein: ASSPPDREFYGYT; D gene: TRBD1; J gene: TRBJ1-2; V gene: TRBV5-4
CDR3 protein: ASSPRDREQF; D gene: TRBD1; J gene: TRBJ2-1; V gene: TRBV7-9
CDR3 protein: ASSLGGANVLT; D gene: .; J gene: TRBJ2-6; V gene: TRBV7-6
CDR3 protein: ASSLDNTNTEAF; D gene: .; J gene: TRBJ1-1; V gene: TRBV28
CDR3 protein: ASSRYIETQY; D gene: .; J gene: TRBJ2-5; V gene: TRBV6-1
CDR3 protein: ASRAPQGYSNQPQH; D gene: .; J gene: TRBJ1-5; V gene: TRBV2
CDR3 protein: ASSLVGDTQY; D gene: .; J gene: TRBJ2-3; V gene: TRBV7-2
CDR3 protein: ASSESVGELF; D gene: .; J gene: TRBJ2-2; V gene: TRBV10-1